This T cell receptor (beta chain) was documented in a study of blood T cell repertoires in COVID-19. Looking at the study overall: Two negative PCRs, clearance, or symptom resolution characterized the recovered Cohort 3 donors. Both acute and convalescent COVID-19 samples were obtained from the United States, Italy and Spain.

Participants reported their clinical history, and cohort assignment relied on those reports. V shed 0 bases and J shed 1 base, with 5 bases lying between them. The CDR3 contains 14 residues. Germline V lookup: CDR1 SGHRS, CDR2 YFSETQ. In the case of this clone: Other DNA sequences of this sample code for an identical CDR3.

In the authors' workflow: Reference gene primer amplification gave nucleated cell count estimates. Here immunoSEQ multiplex PCR was the method, and the copy in TCRdb shows in-frame clones only, minus some. V, J and clone size derive from that table, while D and trimming were established from the DNA sequence. Of about 400,000 clones listed, 87% are singletons. Sample: PBMCs or T cells enriched from blood (not recorded which). The TCR was taken from a middle-aged man in a cohort exposed to, infected with or recovered from COVID-19 (not recorded which). The V gene is TRBV5-1, the J gene TRBJ1-3, with D unclear. As DNA, the CDR3 is TGCGCCAGCAGCTTGGCAGGTTCTGGAAACACCATATATTTT. It is translated as CASSLAGSGNTIYF.